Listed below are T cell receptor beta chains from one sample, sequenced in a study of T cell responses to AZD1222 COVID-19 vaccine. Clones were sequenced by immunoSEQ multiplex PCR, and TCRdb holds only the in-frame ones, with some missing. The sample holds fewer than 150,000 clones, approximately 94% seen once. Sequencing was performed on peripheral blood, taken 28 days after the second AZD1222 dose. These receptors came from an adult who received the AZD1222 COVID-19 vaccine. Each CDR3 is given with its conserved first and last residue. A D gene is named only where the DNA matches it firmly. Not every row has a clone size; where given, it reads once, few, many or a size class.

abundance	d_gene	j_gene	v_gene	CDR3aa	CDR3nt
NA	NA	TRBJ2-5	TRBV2	CASSWKGPWGMETQYF	TGTGCCAGTTCCTGGAAGGGGCCTTGGGGTATGGAGACCCAGTACTTC
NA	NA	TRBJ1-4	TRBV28	CASSDIGSSNEKLFF	TGTGCCAGCAGTGATATAGGCAGCTCTAATGAAAAACTGTTTTTT
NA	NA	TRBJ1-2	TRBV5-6	CASSPGVYGYTF	TGTGCCAGCAGCCCGGGGGTTTATGGCTACACCTTC
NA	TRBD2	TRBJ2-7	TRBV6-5	CASSPGTSNSYEQYF	TGTGCCAGCAGCCCCGGGACTAGCAACTCCTACGAGCAGTACTTC
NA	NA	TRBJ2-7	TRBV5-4	CASSFARETYEQYF	TGTGCCAGCAGCTTCGCCAGGGAAACCTACGAGCAGTACTTC
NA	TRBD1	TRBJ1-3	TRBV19	CASIGTDRTYNTIYF	TGTGCCAGTATTGGGACAGATAGGACTTACAACACCATATATTTT
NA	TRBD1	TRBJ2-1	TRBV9	CASSVVGDRQNNEQFF	TGTGCCAGCAGCGTAGTAGGGGACAGGCAAAACAATGAGCAGTTCTTC
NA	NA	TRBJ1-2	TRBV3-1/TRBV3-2	CASRQNQGRAYTF	TGTGCCAGCAGACAAAATCAGGGGCGGGCCTACACCTTC
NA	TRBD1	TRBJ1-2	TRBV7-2	CASSPLAGGAAGYTF	TGTGCCAGCAGCCCTCTGGCAGGGGGCGCAGCAGGCTACACCTTC
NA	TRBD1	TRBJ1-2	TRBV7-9	CASSLANVRQGRFGYTF	TGTGCCAGCAGCTTAGCGAATGTGAGACAGGGGAGGTTTGGCTACACCTTC
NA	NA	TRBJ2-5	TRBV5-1	CASSLGGRIPEETQYF	TGCGCCAGCAGCTTGGGGGGCCGCATACCGGAAGAGACCCAGTACTTC
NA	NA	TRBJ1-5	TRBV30	CAWSNGDSNQPQHF	TGTGCCTGGAGTAACGGTGATAGCAATCAGCCCCAGCATTTT
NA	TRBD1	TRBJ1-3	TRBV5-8	CASSWTGPGNTIYF	TGTGCCAGCAGCTGGACAGGGCCTGGAAACACCATATATTTT
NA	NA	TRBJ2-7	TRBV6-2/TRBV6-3	CASSYPRDGFSYEQYF	TGTGCCAGCAGTTACCCCCGGGACGGATTCTCCTACGAGCAGTACTTC
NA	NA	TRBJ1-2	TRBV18	CASSPGQGYTF	TGTGCCAGCTCACCAGGACAAGGCTACACCTTC
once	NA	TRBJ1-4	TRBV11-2	CASSLAPTTGEKLFF	TGTGCCAGCAGCTTAGCCCCAACGACTGGTGAAAAACTGTTTTTT
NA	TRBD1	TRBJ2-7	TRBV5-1	CASSQGQGGYEQYF	TGCGCCAGCAGCCAAGGACAGGGGGGCTACGAGCAGTACTTC
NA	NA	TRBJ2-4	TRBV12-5	CASGSPGSSISVAKNIQYF	TGTGCTAGTGGTTCCCCGGGATCTTCTATTAGCGTAGCCAAAAACATTCAGTACTTC
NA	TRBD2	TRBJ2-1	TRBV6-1	CASRTSGSPYNEQFF	TGTGCCAGCAGGACTAGCGGGTCACCTTACAATGAGCAGTTCTTC
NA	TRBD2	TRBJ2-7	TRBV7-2	CASSLSSSSGTSYEQYF	TGTGCCAGCAGCTTATCCTCTTCCTCCGGGACTAGCTACGAGCAGTACTTC
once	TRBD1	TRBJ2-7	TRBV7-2	CASRSGTGKGEQYF	TGTGCCAGCAGATCCGGGACAGGGAAAGGCGAGCAGTACTTC
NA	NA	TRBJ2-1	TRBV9	CASSVGKGVYNEQFF	TGTGCCAGCAGCGTGGGCAAGGGGGTATACAATGAGCAGTTCTTC
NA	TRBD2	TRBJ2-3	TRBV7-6	CASSSQAGATDTQYF	TGTGCCAGCAGCTCTCAAGCGGGAGCGACAGATACGCAGTATTTT
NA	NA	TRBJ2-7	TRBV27	CASSSVRLYEQYF	TGTGCCAGCAGTTCAGTCAGGCTCTACGAGCAGTACTTC
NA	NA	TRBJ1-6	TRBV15	CATSLKGQGSSPLHF	TGTGCCACCAGCCTTAAAGGGCAGGGGAGTTCACCCCTCCACTTT
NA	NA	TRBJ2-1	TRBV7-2	CASSLDHGSYNEQFF	TGTGCCAGCAGCTTAGACCATGGCTCCTACAATGAGCAGTTCTTC
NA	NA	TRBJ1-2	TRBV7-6	CASSLRGGDKYGYTF	TGTGCCAGCAGCTTAAGAGGCGGAGATAAGTATGGCTACACCTTC
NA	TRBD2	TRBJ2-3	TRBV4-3	CASSLRAGGQDTQYF	TGCGCCAGCAGCCTGAGGGCGGGGGGGCAAGATACGCAGTATTTT
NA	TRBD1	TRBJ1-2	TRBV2	CASSVDRGRDGYTF	TGTGCCAGCAGTGTGGACAGGGGACGGGATGGCTACACCTTC
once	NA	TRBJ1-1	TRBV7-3	CASSLGQNTEAFF	TGTGCCAGCAGCCTTGGACAGAACACTGAAGCTTTCTTT
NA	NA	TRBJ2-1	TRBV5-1	CASSWGTGAEQFF	TGCGCCAGCAGCTGGGGTACGGGTGCTGAGCAGTTCTTC
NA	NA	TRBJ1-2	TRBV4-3	CALERRGGYTF	TGCGCCCTTGAAAGGCGGGGAGGCTACACCTTC
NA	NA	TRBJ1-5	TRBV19	CASSTSAGRGQPQHF	TGTGCCAGTAGTACCTCGGCCGGGAGAGGTCAGCCCCAGCATTTT
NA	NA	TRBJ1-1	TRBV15	CATSRALGTKDTEAFF	TGTGCCACCAGCAGAGCTCTCGGGACAAAAGACACTGAAGCTTTCTTT
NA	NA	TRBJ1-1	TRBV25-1	CASSEFGEGQAFF	TGTGCCAGCAGTGAATTCGGGGAGGGTCAAGCTTTCTTT